The subject of this entry is one TCR beta chain. Ten or more counts support this clonotype. The clone's antigen remains unknown. No per-base quality is available; no much larger clone lies one base away. Libraries from unsorted PBMCs were made from 2 million PBMCs kept in RNAlater at -80 degrees C until RNA extraction. PBMCs were separated from peripheral blood using Ficoll-Hypaque density gradient centrifugation and then cryopreserved in liquid nitrogen. This entry belongs to a study of neurological immune-mediated disorders (dated by TCRdb to between 2018 and 2020). The study in broad terms: The study compared peripheral blood TCR-beta repertoires of HTLV-I-associated myelopathy (HAM/TSP) patients, multiple sclerosis patients and healthy controls using UMI-based sequencing. Of the 68 subjects in the cohort, some 15 were HAM/TSP patients, around 35 were multiple sclerosis patients, and 20 were healthy controls. Alongside PBMC samples, the set of some 98 TCR-beta libraries contained longitudinal samples, technical triplicates, and paired CD4+ and CD8+ T-cell subsets that had been sorted. Summary of the overall study and its limitations: Expanded clones from different subjects shared no identical CDR3 amino acid sequences, which suggests that TCR-beta repertoires were private in all groups. TCR clonal expansion was highest in HAM/TSP patients and lowest in MS patients, with MS patients falling below even healthy controls.

cDNA synthesis used template-switch 5'RACE with a primer carrying a 10-nucleotide random unique molecular identifier tagging each TCR transcript. Each sequencing run produced over 160 million TCR-beta sequences covering 15-18 subjects. Total RNA was extracted with the RNeasy kit. TCR-beta VDJ regions were amplified with primers for the TCR constant region and the 5'RACE anchor, using the KAPA Real-time Library Amplification kit. A first PCR added sample indexes and Illumina adaptors, after which a second PCR increased the library yield. The roughly 650 bp TCR product was size-selected on a 2% E-gel SizeSelection system after Ampure bead purification. Before pooling, library quality was assessed on a Bioanalyzer, concentration was determined with Qubit, and library quantification was performed with the Kapa Library Quantification kit. An Illumina HiSeq 2500 sequenced the libraries paired-end 2 x 150 bp. To increase sequence diversity, roughly 23-30% phiX was spiked into each library pool. As for the original processing: Quality-filtered reads were processed with the UMI-based MiGEC pipeline, which removed over 75% of raw TCR sequences during error correction. IMGT germline references were used for aligning VDJ genes, and each clonotype was defined as a unique CDR3 amino acid sequence together with its V-J genes. Clonal expansion, Shannon diversity and CDR3 relatedness were evaluated with VDJtools (CalcPairwiseDistances, ClusterSamples), while phylogenetic trees were built in CLCbio workbench. Expanded clones were defined as having at least 8 unique UMIs, based on coefficient-of-variation modelling across technical triplicates. Through fastp at Q25 and MiXCR, TCRdb rebuilt clones from the public reads, retaining in-frame beta chains. Records with the same CDR3 protein are collapsed into one entry carrying the most frequent genes and DNA. The V and J calls follow TCRdb's processing rather than the paper's. For this sample the table gives more than 35,000 distinct CDR3 sequences, of which approximately 10% were detected only once. Approximately 7% of the sample goes to the ten largest clones.

V and J lose 1 base and 7 bases, and a span of 16 bases separates them. Via the germline V gene, CDR1 is SGHRS and CDR2 YFSETQ. Taken from cysteine to phenylalanine, the CDR3 has 15 residues. The CDR3 DNA has 45 bases and is translated from base 1. The source material was PBMCs. The chain is encoded by TRBV5-1 joined to TRBJ2-3; the D gene assignment is ambiguous. This TCR was recovered from a woman in her 30s with HTLV-1-associated myelopathy (HAM/TSP). The CDR3 is CASSLLRSAQNTQYF. The nucleotides read TGCGCCAGCAGCTTGCTACGAAGTGCACAGAATACGCAGTATTTT.